This TCR beta chain emerged from a study of cytomegalovirus exposure and HLA in healthy donors. Germline V gene sequence: CDR1 MGHDK, CDR2 SYGVNS. This CDR3 contains 14 residues. The V and J ends lost 7 bases and 4 bases respectively, with 16 bases between them. PCR involved 60 Vbeta and 13 Jbeta primers. This table comes from immunoSEQ multiplex PCR, and its TCRdb copy is limited to in-frame clones, with some not included. The table records about 150,000 clones, approximately 83% of them present only once. The sequenced sample was PBMCs. The TCR was taken from a woman between 18 and 29 years old in good health and CMV-seronegative. The chain is built from TRBV25-1 and TRBJ1-1; D remains unclear. The DNA for the CDR3 is TGTGCCAGCATCGGAGGACTCGATGGCACTGAAGCTTTCTTT. Protein sequence: CASIGGLDGTEAFF.